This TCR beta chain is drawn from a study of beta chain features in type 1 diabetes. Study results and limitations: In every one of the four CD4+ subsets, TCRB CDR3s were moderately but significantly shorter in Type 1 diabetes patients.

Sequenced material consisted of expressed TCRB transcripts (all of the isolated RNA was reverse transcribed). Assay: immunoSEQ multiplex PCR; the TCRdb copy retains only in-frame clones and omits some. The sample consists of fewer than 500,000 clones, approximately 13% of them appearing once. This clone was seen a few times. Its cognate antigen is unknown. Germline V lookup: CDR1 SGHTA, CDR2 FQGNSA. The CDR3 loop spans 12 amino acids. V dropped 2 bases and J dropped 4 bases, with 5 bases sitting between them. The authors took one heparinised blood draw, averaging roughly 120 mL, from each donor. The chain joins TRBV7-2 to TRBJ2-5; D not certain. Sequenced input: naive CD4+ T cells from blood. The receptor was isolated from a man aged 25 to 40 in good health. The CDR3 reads CASSLSLETQYF. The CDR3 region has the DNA TGTGCCAGCAGCTTATCCCTAGAGACCCAGTACTTC.